A single sample gave rise to the 6 T cell receptor beta chains below, sequenced in a study of identical twins. TCRdb recomputed calls from the 5' RACE reads with MiXCR, one row per CDR3 protein. The sample lists around 220,000 distinct CDR3 sequences; about 10% were seen once. The specimen sequenced was memory T cells sorted from blood. These receptors originate from a man aged 45-65 years in good health.

CDR3 loop: CSARPQAGKNIQYF. In DNA, the CDR3 is TGCAGTGCTAGACCCCAAGCGGGAAAAAACATTCAGTACTTC. The chain is built from TRBV20-1 and TRBJ2-4; 7 bases are shared with TRBD2. Germline assignment: CDR1 DFQATT and CDR2 SNEGSKA (reference sequence). Unmatched junction bases numbered 5, after V lost 2 bases and J lost 4 bases. CDR3 length: 14 amino acids.

This clonotype was detected many times. V usage is TRBV29-1 and J usage is TRBJ2-7, with 12 bases lining up with TRBD2. Germline CDR1 reads SQVTM; CDR2 reads ANQGSEA. V lost 6 bases, J lost 2 bases, and 5 bases stayed unmatched. The CDR3 consists of 14 residues. In nucleotides, the CDR3 is TGCAGCGTAAGACTAGCGGGAGTTCCCTACGAGCAGTACTTC. Translated, it gives CSVRLAGVPYEQYF.

This clonotype was picked up many times. The V gene is TRBV4-3, the J gene TRBJ2-3; tentative D call: TRBD1 (7 bases). V lost 1 base to trimming and J lost 5 bases, with 16 bases between them. The CDR3 sequence is 16 residues long. Germline CDR1 LGHNA, CDR2 YSLEER. Written as DNA, the CDR3 is TGCGCCAGCAGCCAAGGGCAGGGGGGCCCAAGAGATACGCAGTATTTT. This sequence encodes CASSQGQGGPRDTQYF.

This clonotype has ten or more counts. The V and J genes are TRBV7-2 and TRBJ1-5; tentatively, D is TRBD1 (5 bases). V was trimmed by 11 bases and J by 3 bases, leaving 14 bases between them. CDR1 and CDR2 (germline): SGHTA, FQGNSA. The CDR3 is 13 residues long. In nucleotides, the CDR3 is TGTGCCTCGGGGGGGTATGACAATCAGCCCCAGCATTTT. This encodes CASGGYDNQPQHF.

The CDR3 protein is CASSLGLAGRQETQYF. In DNA form, the CDR3 reads TGTGCCAGCAGCTTGGGGTTAGCGGGCCGCCAAGAGACCCAGTACTTC. The chain carries TRBV5-4 and TRBJ2-5; the match to TRBD2 covers 7 bases. This CDR3 is 16 amino acids long. V trimming: 0 bases; J trimming: 1 base; junction bases outside the gene matches: 6. CDR1 is SGHNT and CDR2 is YYREEE in the germline V gene (reference sequence).

The V gene is TRBV25-1, the J gene TRBJ2-7, with 7 bases matching TRBD1. The CDR3 extends over 16 amino acids. Per germline, CDR1 MGHDK and CDR2 SYGVNS. V was clipped by 5 bases and J by 5 bases; unmatched bases: 15. CDR3 amino acids: CASSPQTGQQLHEQYF. CDR3 bases: TGTGCCAGCAGTCCCCAAACGGGACAGCAGTTACACGAGCAGTACTTC.